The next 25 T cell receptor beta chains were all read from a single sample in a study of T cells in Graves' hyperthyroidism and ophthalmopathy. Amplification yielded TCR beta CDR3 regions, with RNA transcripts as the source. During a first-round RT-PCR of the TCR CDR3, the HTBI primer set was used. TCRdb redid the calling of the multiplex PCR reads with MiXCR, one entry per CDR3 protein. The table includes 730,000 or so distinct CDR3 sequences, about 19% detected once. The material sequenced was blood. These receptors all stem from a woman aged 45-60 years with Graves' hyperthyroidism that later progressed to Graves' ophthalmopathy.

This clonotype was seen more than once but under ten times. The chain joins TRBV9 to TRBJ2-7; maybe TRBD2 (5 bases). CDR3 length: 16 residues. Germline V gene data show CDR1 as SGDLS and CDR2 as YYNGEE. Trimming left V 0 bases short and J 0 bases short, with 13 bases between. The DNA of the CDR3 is TGTGCCAGCAGCGTAGAACCGGCCCGGGGCTCCTACGAGCAGTACTTC. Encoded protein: CASSVEPARGSYEQYF.

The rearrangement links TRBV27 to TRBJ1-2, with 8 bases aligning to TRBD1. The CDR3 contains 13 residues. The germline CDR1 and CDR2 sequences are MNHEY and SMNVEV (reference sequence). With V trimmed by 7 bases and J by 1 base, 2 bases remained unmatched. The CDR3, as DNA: TGTGCCAGCATGGACAGGGTTAACTATGGCTACACCTTC. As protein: CASMDRVNYGYTF.

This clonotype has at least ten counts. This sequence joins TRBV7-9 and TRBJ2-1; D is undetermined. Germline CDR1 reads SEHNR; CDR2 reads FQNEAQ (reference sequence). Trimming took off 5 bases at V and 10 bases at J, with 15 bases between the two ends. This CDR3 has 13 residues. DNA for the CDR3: TGTGCCAGCAGCCCTTACGCGGCAAACGAGCAGTTCTTC. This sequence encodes CASSPYAANEQFF.

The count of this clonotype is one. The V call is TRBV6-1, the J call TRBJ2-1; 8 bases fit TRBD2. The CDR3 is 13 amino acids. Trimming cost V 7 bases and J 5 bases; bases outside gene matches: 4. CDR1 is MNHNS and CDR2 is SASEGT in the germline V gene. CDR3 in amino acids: CASTGGIHNEQFF. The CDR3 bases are TGTGCCAGCACGGGGGGGATCCACAATGAGCAGTTCTTC.

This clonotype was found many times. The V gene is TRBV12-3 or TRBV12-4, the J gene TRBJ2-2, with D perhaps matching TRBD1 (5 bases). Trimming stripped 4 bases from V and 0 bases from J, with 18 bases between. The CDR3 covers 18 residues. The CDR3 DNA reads TGTGCCAGCAGTTCCCCCCCGACAGCGTCTCCGAACACCGGGGAGCTGTTTTTT. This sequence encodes CASSSPPTASPNTGELFF.

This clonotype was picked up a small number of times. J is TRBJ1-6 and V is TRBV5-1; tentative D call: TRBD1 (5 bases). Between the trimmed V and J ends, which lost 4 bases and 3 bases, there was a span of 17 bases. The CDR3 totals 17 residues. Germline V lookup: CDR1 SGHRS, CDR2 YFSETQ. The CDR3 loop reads CASSPLRDSIYNSPLHF. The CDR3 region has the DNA TGCGCCAGCAGCCCCCTACGAGACAGCATCTATAATTCACCCCTCCACTTT.

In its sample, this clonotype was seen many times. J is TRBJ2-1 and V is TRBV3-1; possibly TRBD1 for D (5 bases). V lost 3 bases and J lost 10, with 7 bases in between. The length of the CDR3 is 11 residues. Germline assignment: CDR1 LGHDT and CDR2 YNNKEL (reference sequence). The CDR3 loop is CASSHDREQFF. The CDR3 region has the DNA TGTGCCAGCAGCCATGACAGAGAGCAGTTCTTC.

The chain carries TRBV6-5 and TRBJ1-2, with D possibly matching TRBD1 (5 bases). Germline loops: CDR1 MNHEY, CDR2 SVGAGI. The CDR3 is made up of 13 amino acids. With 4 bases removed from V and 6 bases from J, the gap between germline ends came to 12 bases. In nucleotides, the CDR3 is TGTGCCAGCAGTTTTACAGGTTTAGATGGCTACACCTTC. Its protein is CASSFTGLDGYTF.

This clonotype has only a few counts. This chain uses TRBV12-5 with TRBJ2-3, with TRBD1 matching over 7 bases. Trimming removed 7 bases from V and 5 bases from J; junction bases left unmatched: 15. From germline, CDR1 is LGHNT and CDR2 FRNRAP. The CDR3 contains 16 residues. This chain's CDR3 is CASAVNPTGSGDTQYF. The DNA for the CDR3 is TGTGCTAGTGCCGTAAACCCGACAGGGTCTGGAGATACGCAGTATTTT.

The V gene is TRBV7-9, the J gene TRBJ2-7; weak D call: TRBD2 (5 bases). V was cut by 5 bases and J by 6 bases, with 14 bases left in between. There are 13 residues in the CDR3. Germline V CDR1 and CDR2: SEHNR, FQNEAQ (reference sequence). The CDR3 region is CASSRGLRSEQYF. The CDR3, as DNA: TGTGCCAGCAGCCGGGGATTAAGGAGCGAGCAGTACTTC.

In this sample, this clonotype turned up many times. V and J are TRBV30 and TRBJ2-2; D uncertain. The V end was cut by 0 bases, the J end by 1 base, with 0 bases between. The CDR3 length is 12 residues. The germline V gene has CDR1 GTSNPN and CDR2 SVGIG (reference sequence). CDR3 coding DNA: TGTGCCTGGAGTGTGAACACCGGGGAGCTGTTTTTT. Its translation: CAWSVNTGELFF.

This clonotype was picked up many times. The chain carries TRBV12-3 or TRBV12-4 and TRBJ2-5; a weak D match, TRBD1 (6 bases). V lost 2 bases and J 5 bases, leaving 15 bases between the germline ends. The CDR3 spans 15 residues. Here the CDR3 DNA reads TGTGCCAGCAGTTTATATGGCAGGGGTGACGAGACCCAGTACTTC. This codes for CASSLYGRGDETQYF.

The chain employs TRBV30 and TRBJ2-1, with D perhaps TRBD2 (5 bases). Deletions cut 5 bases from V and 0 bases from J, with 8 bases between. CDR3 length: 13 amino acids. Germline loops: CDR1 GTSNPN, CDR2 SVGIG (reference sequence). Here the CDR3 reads CAWEGTSYNEQFF. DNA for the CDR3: TGTGCCTGGGAGGGTACCTCCTACAATGAGCAGTTCTTC.

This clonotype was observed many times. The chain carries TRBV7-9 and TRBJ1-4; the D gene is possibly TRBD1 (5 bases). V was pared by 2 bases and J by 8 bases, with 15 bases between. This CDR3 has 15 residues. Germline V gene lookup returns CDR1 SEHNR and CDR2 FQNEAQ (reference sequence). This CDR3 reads CASSLPGGLEEKLFF. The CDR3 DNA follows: TGTGCCAGCAGCTTACCGGGGGGACTAGAGGAAAAACTGTTTTTT.

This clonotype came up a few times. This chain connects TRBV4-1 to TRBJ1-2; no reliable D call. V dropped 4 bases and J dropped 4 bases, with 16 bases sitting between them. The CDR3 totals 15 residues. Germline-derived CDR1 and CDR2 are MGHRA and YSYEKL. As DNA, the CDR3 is TGCGCCAGCAGCCTGAGAGCCATTTCCGCCTATGGCTACACCTTC. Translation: CASSLRAISAYGYTF.

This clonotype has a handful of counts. The CDR3 DNA reads TGCGCCAGCAGTGAGTCGTGGACAAGGGATACGCAGTATTTT. It codes for CASSESWTRDTQYF. The chain links TRBV10-1 to TRBJ2-3, with D possibly being TRBD1 (5 bases). The V gene lost 0 bases and the J gene lost 6 bases, with 10 bases spanning the gap. Germline loops: CDR1 WNHNN, CDR2 SYGVQD (reference sequence). The length of the CDR3 is 14 residues.

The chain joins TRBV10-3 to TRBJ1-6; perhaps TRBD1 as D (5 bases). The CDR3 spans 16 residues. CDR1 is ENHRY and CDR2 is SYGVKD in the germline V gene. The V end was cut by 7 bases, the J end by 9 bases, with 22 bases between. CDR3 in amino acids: CAINPGPKAAASPLHF. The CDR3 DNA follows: TGTGCCATCAACCCGGGACCTAAAGCCGCCGCTTCACCCCTCCACTTT.

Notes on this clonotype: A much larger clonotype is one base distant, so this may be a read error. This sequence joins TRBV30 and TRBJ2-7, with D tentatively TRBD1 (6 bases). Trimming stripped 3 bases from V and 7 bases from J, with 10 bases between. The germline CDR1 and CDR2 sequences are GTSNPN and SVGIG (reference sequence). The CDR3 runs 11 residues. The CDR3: CAWRAGVEQYF. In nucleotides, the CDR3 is TGTGCCTGGAGGGCAGGGGTTGAGCAGTACTTC.

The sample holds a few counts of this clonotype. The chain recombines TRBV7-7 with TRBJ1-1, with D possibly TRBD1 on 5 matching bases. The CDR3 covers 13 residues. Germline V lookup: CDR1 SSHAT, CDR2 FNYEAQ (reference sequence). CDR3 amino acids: CAGSLDRNTEAFF. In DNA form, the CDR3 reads TGTGCTGGCAGCTTAGACAGGAACACTGAAGCTTTCTTT. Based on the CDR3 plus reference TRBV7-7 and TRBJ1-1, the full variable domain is GAGVSQSPRYKVTKRGQDVTLRCDPISSHATLYWYQQALGQGPEFLTYFNYEAQPDKSGLPSDRFSAERPEGSISTLTIQRTEQRDSAMYRCAGSLDRNTEAFFGQGTRLTVV.

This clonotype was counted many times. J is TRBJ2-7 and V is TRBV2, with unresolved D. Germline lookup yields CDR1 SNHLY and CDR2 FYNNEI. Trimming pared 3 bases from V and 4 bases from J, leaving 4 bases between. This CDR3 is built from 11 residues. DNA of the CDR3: TGTGCCAGCAGTGAGGAGTACGAGCAGTACTTC. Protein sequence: CASSEEYEQYF.

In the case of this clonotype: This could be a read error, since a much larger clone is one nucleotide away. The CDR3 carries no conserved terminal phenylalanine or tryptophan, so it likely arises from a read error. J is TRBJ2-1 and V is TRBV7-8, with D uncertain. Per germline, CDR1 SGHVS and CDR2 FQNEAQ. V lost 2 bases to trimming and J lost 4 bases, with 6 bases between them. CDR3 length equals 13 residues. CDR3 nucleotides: TGTGCCAGCAGCTTATCAGTATACAATGAGCAGTTCCTC. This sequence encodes CASSLSVYNEQFL.

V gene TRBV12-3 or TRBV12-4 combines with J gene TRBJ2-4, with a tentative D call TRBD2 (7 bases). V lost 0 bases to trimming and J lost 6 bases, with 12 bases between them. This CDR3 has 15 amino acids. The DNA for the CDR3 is TGTGCCAGCAGTTTAGCGGTAGGGGGGGGAAACATTCAGTACTTC. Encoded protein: CASSLAVGGGNIQYF.

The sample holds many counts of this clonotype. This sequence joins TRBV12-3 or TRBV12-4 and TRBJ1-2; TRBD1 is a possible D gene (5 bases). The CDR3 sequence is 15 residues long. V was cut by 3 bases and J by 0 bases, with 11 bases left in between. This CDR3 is CASSFVQGSNYGYTF. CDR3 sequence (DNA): TGTGCCAGCAGTTTCGTTCAGGGTTCTAACTATGGCTACACCTTC.

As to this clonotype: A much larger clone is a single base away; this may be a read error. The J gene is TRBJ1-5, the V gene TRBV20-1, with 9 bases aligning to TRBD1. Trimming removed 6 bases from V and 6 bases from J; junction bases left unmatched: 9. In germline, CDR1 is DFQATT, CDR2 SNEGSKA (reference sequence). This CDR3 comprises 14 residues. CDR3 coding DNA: TGCAGTGCGCAGAGACAGGGGGTTTTTCAGCCCCAGCATTTT. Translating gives CSAQRQGVFQPQHF.

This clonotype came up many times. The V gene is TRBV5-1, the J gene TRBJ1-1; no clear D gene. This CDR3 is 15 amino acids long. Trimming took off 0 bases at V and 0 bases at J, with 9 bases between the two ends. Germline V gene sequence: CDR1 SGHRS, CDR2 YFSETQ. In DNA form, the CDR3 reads TGCGCCAGCAGCTTGGTCCAGGCCTTGAACACTGAAGCTTTCTTT. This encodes CASSLVQALNTEAFF.